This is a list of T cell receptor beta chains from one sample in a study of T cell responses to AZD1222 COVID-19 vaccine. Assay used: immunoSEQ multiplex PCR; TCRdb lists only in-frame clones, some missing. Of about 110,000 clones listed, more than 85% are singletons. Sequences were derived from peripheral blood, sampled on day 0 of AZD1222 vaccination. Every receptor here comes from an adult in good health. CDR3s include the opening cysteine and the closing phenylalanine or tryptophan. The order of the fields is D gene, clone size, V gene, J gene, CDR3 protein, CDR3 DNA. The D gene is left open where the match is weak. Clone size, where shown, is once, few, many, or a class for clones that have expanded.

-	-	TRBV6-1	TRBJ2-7	CASSEIVGSYEQYF	TGTGCCAGCAGTGAGATTGTCGGTTCCTACGAGCAGTACTTC
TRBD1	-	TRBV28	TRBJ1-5	CASTLLGDRDQPQHF	TGTGCCAGCACCTTATTGGGGGACAGGGATCAGCCCCAGCATTTT
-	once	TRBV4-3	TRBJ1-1	CASSPDWQTEAFF	TGCGCCAGCAGCCCAGACTGGCAGACTGAAGCTTTCTTT
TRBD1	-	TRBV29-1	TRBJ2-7	CSVSPRGQGGSYEQYF	TGCAGCGTCTCACCGAGGGGACAGGGGGGCTCCTACGAGCAGTACTTC
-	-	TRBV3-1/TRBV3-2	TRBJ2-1	CASSYSYNEQFF	TGTGCCAGCAGTTACTCCTACAATGAGCAGTTCTTC
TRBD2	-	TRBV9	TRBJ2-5	CASSLTAGNPQETQYF	TGTGCCAGCAGCCTCACAGCGGGGAACCCACAAGAGACCCAGTACTTC
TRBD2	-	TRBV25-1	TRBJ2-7	CASSPGEGLSGEQYF	TGTGCCAGCAGTCCGGGGGAGGGACTATCGGGAGAGCAGTACTTC
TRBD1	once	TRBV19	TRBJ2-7	CASSLTGASYEQYF	TGTGCCAGTAGTTTGACAGGGGCCTCCTACGAGCAGTACTTC
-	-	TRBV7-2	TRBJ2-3	CASSNRWDTQYF	TGTGCCAGCAGCAACAGGTGGGATACGCAGTATTTT
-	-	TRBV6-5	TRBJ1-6	CASSYGRENSPLHF	TGTGCCAGCAGTTACGGCAGGGAAAATTCACCCCTCCACTTT
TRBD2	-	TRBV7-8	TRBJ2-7	CASSRGLAGGLYEQYF	TGTGCCAGCAGCCGGGGACTAGCGGGAGGGCTCTACGAGCAGTACTTC
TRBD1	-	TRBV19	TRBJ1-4	CASSMGGRGPSNEKLFF	TGTGCCAGTAGTATGGGTGGCAGGGGGCCGTCTAATGAAAAACTGTTTTTT
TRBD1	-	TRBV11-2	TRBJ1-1	CASSRDRVVGEAFF	TGTGCCAGCAGCCGGGACAGAGTAGTCGGTGAAGCTTTCTTT
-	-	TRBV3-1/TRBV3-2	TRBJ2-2	CASSALGTTGELFF	TGTGCCAGCAGCGCCCTGGGGACAACCGGGGAGCTGTTTTTT